Listed below are T cell receptor beta chains from one sample, sequenced in a study of T cell responses to AZD1222 COVID-19 vaccine. Assay: immunoSEQ multiplex PCR; the TCRdb copy retains only in-frame clones and omits some. The sample records approximately 150,000 clones, about 93% being singletons. Source: peripheral blood, taken on day 0 of AZD1222 vaccination. These receptors were taken from an adult in good health. Both conserved end residues are part of each CDR3. Each record gives: V gene, clone size, J gene, CDR3 protein. Clone size is not always given. Where it is, it says once, few, many or a class for expanded clones.

TRBV3-1/TRBV3-2	.	TRBJ2-3	CASSLLARGGADTQYF
TRBV2	.	TRBJ1-1	CASSEATTGFNTEAFF
TRBV20-1	.	TRBJ2-2	CSASRTGSVSGELFF
TRBV6-2/TRBV6-3	.	TRBJ2-1	CASSYSISKRGYNEQFF
TRBV6-1	.	TRBJ1-1	CASSDPWTGGTEAFF
TRBV7-9	.	TRBJ2-2	CASSWTGQMGSNTGELFF
TRBV7-2	.	TRBJ1-2	CASSSDRAGGYTF
TRBV6-5	.	TRBJ1-4	CASSRQEGEKLFF
TRBV14	.	TRBJ1-6	CASSQRLSSPLHF
TRBV7-9	once	TRBJ2-2	CASSFWDSTGELFF
TRBV7-7	once	TRBJ2-1	CASSLGSGGPYNEQFF
TRBV7-2	.	TRBJ2-5	CASSPPDTIQETQYF
TRBV3-1/TRBV3-2	.	TRBJ1-1	CASSQDPRTGAFF
TRBV2	.	TRBJ2-1	CASKEESWRGSYNEQFF
TRBV29-1	.	TRBJ1-5	CSVAEEGRYSNQPQHF
TRBV19	.	TRBJ1-1	CASSDQTGREEAFF
TRBV10-1	few	TRBJ1-1	CASSRGSSEAFF
TRBV5-6	few	TRBJ1-2	CASSGSDAGRNYGYTF
TRBV2	.	TRBJ1-1	CASSEGSWNTEAFF
TRBV10-3	.	TRBJ1-5	CAISESWGSGYSNQPQHF
TRBV10-3	.	TRBJ1-6	CAISQGSSYNSPLHF
TRBV19	.	TRBJ1-2	CASGRGPGAGYTF
TRBV5-6	.	TRBJ2-1	CASSWGQGLNEQFF
TRBV2	.	TRBJ1-6	CASSEQGSYNSPLHF
TRBV7-8	.	TRBJ2-3	CASSSTSGRGDTQYF
TRBV15	.	TRBJ1-6	CATSSLQGQSSYNSPLHF
TRBV2	once	TRBJ2-1	CASKAFSSYNEQFF
TRBV27	.	TRBJ1-6	CASSSTDRGNNSPLHF
TRBV30	.	TRBJ2-3	CAWSNREGWTDTQYF
TRBV29-1	.	TRBJ2-5	CSAGRRQGGEETQYF
TRBV19	.	TRBJ1-6	CASSTQGVDSPLHF
TRBV11-2	.	TRBJ2-5	CASSLEQGAGETQYF
TRBV3-1/TRBV3-2	once	TRBJ1-1	CASSQVRGRTEAFF
TRBV19	once	TRBJ1-6	CASSIGGWSPLHF
TRBV14	.	TRBJ1-2	CASSQESWGYDGYTF
TRBV30	.	TRBJ1-6	CAWSEVFSSPLHF
TRBV18	.	TRBJ2-6	CASSVGRFLSGANVLTF
TRBV7-9	.	TRBJ1-1	CASSPGQFEAFF
TRBV19	.	TRBJ1-3	CASSISNPASGNTIYF
TRBV7-6	.	TRBJ2-1	CASSSRNNEQFF